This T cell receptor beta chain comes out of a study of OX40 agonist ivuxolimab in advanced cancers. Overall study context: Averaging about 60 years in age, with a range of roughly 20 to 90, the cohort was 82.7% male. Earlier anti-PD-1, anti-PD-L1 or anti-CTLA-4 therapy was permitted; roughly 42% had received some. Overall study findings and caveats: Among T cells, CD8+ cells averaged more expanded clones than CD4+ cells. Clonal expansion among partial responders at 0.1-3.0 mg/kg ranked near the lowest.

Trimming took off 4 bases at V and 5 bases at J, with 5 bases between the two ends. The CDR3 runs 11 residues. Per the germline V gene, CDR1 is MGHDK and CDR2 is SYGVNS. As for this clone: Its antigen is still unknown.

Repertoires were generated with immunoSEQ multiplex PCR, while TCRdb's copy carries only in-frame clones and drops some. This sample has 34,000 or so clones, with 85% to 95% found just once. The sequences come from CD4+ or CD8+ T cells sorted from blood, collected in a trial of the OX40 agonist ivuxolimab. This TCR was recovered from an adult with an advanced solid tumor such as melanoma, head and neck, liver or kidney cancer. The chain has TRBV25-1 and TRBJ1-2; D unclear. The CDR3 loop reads CASSASYGYTF. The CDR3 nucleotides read TGTGCCAGCAGTGCCTCTTATGGCTACACCTTC.